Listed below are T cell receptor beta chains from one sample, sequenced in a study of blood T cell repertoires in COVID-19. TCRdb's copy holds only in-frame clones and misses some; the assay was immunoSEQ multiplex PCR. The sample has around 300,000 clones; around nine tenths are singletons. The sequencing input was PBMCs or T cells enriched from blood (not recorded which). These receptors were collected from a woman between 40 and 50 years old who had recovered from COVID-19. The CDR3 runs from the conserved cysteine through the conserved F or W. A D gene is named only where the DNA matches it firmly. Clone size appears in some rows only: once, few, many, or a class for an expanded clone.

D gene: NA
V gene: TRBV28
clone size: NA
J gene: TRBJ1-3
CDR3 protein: CASSFLGTLSSGNTIYF
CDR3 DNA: TGTGCCAGCAGTTTCCTAGGGACTCTTAGCTCTGGAAACACCATATATTTT

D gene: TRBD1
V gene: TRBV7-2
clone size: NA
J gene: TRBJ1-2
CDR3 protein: CASSLGDSRTISYGYTF
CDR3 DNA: TGTGCCAGCAGCTTAGGGGACAGCCGAACTATTTCCTATGGCTACACCTTC

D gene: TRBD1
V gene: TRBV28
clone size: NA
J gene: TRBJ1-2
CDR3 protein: CASRGWDSNYGYTF
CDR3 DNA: TGTGCCAGCAGAGGGTGGGACAGCAACTATGGCTACACCTTC

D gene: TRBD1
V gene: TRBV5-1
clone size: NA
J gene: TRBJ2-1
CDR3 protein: CASSWPGQGDPSYNEQFF
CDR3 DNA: TGCGCCAGCAGCTGGCCGGGACAGGGGGACCCCTCCTACAATGAGCAGTTCTTC

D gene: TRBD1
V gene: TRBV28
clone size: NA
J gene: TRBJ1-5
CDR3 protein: CASIPGQVNQPQHF
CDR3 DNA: TGTGCCAGCATCCCGGGACAGGTGAATCAGCCCCAGCATTTT

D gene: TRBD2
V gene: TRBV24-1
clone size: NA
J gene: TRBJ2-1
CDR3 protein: CATGTSVRNEQFF
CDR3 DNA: TGTGCCACCGGGACTAGCGTTCGAAATGAGCAGTTCTTC

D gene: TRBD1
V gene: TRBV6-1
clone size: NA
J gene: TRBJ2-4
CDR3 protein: CASSEREQGAGLNIQYF
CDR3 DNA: TGTGCCAGCAGTGAACGAGAGCAGGGGGCCGGTTTAAACATTCAGTACTTC

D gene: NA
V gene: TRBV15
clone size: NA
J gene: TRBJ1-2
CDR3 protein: CATSRDRQALASTF
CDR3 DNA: TGTGCCACCAGCAGAGATCGTCAGGCCTTGGCGTCCACCTTC

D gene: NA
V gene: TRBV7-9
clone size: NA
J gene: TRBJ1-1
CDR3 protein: CASSSNNLMNTEAFF
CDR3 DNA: TGTGCCAGCAGCTCCAATAATCTAATGAACACTGAAGCTTTCTTT

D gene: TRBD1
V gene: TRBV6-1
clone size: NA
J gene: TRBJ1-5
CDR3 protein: CASSVRTGWLLRGNQPQHF
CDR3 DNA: TGTGCCAGCAGTGTGAGGACAGGGTGGCTCTTGCGGGGCAATCAGCCCCAGCATTTT

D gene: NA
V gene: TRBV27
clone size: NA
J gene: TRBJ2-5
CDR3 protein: CASSNSPGGGWETQYF
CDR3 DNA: TGTGCCAGCAGCAATTCCCCAGGGGGAGGCTGGGAGACCCAGTACTTC

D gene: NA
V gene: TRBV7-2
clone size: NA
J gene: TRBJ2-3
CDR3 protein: CASSLIGGPDTQYF
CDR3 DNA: TGTGCCAGCAGCTTGATCGGGGGACCAGATACGCAGTATTTT

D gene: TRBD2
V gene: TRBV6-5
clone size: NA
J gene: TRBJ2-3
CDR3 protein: CASSYFLAGRVGTQYF
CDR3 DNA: TGTGCCAGCAGTTACTTCCTAGCGGGGAGGGTGGGTACGCAGTATTTT

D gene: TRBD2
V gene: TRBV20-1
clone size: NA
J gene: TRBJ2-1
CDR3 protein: CSASTGGPGNEQFF
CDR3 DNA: TGCAGTGCTAGTACGGGAGGGCCCGGGAATGAGCAGTTCTTC

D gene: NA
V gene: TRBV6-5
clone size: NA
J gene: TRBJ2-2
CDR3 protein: CASTLAHRGGGELFF
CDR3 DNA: TGTGCCAGCACCTTAGCACACCGGGGTGGCGGGGAGCTGTTTTTT

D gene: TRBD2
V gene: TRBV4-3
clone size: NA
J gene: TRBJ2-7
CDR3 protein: CASSQDLGLAGGEYEQYF
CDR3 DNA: TGCGCCAGCAGCCAAGATCTGGGACTAGCGGGAGGGGAGTACGAGCAGTACTTC

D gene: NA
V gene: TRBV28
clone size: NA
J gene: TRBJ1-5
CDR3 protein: CASTPEGVGQPQHF
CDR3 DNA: TGTGCCAGCACCCCGGAGGGAGTAGGGCAGCCCCAGCATTTT

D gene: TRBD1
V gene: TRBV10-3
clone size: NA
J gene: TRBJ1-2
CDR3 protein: CAISAGVGQGAENYGYTF
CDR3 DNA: TGTGCCATCAGTGCGGGGGTCGGACAGGGGGCAGAAAACTATGGCTACACCTTC

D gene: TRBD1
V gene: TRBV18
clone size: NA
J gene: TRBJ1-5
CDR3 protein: CASSADRSNQPQHF
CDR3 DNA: TGTGCCAGCTCAGCGGACAGGAGCAATCAGCCCCAGCATTTT

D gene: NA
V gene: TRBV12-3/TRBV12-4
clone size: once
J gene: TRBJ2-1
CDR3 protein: CASSSLYNEQFF
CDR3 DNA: TGTGCCAGCAGTTCTCTATACAATGAGCAGTTCTTC

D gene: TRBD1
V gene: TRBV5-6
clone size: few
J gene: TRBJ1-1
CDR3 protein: CASSKGAGRATEAFF
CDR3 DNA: TGTGCCAGCAGCAAGGGGGCGGGTAGGGCCACTGAAGCTTTCTTT

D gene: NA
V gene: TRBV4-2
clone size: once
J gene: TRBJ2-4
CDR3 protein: CASSQGGSDYQNIQYF
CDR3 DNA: TGTGCCAGCAGCCAAGGAGGTAGCGACTACCAAAACATTCAGTACTTC

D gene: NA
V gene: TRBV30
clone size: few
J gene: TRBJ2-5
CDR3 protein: CAWLTPGRPTQYF
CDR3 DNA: TGTGCCTGGCTTACCCCTGGCCGCCCGACCCAGTACTTC

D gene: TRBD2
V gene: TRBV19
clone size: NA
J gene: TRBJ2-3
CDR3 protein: CASRVAGGRTDTQYF
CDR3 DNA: TGTGCCAGTAGGGTGGCGGGAGGTCGCACAGATACGCAGTATTTT

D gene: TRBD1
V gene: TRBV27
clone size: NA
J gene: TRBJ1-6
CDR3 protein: CASSTLTGINSPLHF
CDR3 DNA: TGTGCCAGCTCCACCCTGACAGGGATCAATTCACCCCTCCACTTT

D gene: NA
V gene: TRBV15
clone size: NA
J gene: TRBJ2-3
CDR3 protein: CATSIPLGGGGTDTQYF
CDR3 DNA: TGTGCCACCAGCATACCCTTGGGGGGTGGTGGCACAGATACGCAGTATTTT

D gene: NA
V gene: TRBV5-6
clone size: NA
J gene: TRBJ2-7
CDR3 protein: CASSLAGRGSYEQYF
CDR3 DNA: TGTGCCAGCAGCTTGGCTGGCAGAGGCTCCTACGAGCAGTACTTC

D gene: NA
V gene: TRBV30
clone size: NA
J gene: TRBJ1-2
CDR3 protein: CAWSRTTGGGYTF
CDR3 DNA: TGTGCCTGGAGTCGGACAACGGGCGGAGGCTACACCTTC

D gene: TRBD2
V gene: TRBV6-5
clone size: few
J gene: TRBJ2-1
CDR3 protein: CASSSGLAGVFPFF
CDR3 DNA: TGTGCCAGCAGTTCGGGACTAGCGGGAGTTTTTCCGTTCTTC

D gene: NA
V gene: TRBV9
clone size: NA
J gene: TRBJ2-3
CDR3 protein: CASSALRGSTDTQYF
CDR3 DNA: TGTGCCAGCAGCGCCCTTCGCGGGAGCACAGATACGCAGTATTTT

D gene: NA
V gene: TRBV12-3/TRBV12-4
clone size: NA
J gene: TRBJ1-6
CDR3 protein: CASSYSNSPLHF
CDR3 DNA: TGTGCCAGCAGTTACTCCAATTCACCCCTCCACTTT

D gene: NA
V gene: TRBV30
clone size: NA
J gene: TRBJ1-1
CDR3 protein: CAWSVVYPSTEAFF
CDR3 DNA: TGTGCCTGGAGTGTTGTCTACCCTAGCACTGAAGCTTTCTTT

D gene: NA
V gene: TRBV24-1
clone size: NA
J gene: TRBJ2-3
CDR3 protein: CATQGTAKAFTDTQYF
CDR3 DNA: TGTGCCACCCAGGGGACGGCAAAAGCATTCACAGATACGCAGTATTTT

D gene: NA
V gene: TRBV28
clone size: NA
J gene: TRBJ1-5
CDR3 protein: CASGDPGGKGQPQHF
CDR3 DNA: TGTGCCAGCGGCGACCCGGGGGGCAAGGGTCAGCCCCAGCATTTT

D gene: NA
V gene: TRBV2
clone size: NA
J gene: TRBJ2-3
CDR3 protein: CASSEHLAPVHTQYF
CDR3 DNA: TGTGCCAGCAGTGAACACCTAGCCCCCGTTCATACGCAGTATTTT

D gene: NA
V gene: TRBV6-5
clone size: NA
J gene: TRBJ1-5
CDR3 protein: CASRTSGSQPQHF
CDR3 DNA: TGTGCCAGCAGAACCTCAGGCTCCCAGCCCCAGCATTTT

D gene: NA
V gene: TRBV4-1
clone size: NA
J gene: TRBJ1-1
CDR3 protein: CASGSRARGEAFF
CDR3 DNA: TGCGCCAGCGGCTCCAGGGCCAGGGGTGAAGCTTTCTTT